Below, 23 T cell receptor beta chains from the same sample are listed, as sequenced in a study of glioma-infiltrating T cells after dendritic cell vaccination (dated by TCRdb to 2016 to 2018). The library was built by means of the immunoSEQ multiplex PCR assay. TCRdb re-hosts the immuneACCESS table, in-frame sequences only. Its copies lack some clones; in the studies checked, an unresolved V gene accounts for under half of them, and the cause for the rest is not known. This sample comprises roughly 100,000 clones, 80% to 90% of them detected only once. The ten largest clones capture about 12% of the sample. Specimen: blood, collected before dendritic cell vaccination. The receptors here all came from a human donor with glioblastoma.

This rearrangement joins TRBV4-1 to TRBJ2-7; D perhaps matches TRBD1 (6 bases). The CDR3 contains 16 residues. Germline V gene sequence: CDR1 MGHRA, CDR2 YSYEKL. The V end was cut by 3 bases, the J end by 3 bases, with 18 bases between. The CDR3 region is CASSHPMRTARYEQYF. Here the CDR3 DNA reads TGCGCCAGCAGCCATCCGATGAGGACAGCCCGCTACGAGCAGTACTTC.

This clone occurred a few times. V and J are TRBV12-5 and TRBJ1-1, with 9 nucleotides matching TRBD1. The CDR3 is 14 amino acids. The V gene end was trimmed by 6 bases and the J gene end by 1 base; junction bases not matched to a gene: 3. Germline V CDR1 and CDR2: LGHNT, FRNRAP. The CDR3 loop reads CASGTGGQNTEAFF. The CDR3 bases are TGTGCTAGTGGCACAGGGGGCCAGAACACTGAAGCTTTCTTT.

The chain joins TRBV12-2 to TRBJ1-2; whether TRBD1, the table's D call, matches the DNA was not checked. TRBV12-2 is a recognized pseudogene. The CDR3 loop spans 19 amino acids. CDR3 DNA sequence: TGTGCAAGTCGCTTAGCGCTAAGGGGCAGCTTCTCGGCTAACTATGGCTACACCTTC. It translates to CASRLALRGSFSANYGYTF.

This rearrangement joins TRBV5-4 to TRBJ2-2; 7 bases agree with TRBD2. The germline V gene has CDR1 SGHNT and CDR2 YYREEE (reference sequence). With V trimmed by 9 bases and J by 1 base, 3 bases remained unmatched. The CDR3 extends over 13 amino acids. The CDR3 here is CATGGVNTGELFF. CDR3 coding DNA: TGTGCCACTGGGGGGGTGAACACCGGGGAGCTGTTTTTT. The whole variable domain, remainder taken from reference TRBV5-4 and TRBJ2-2, is ETGVTQSPTHLIKTRGQQVTLRCSSQSGHNTVSWYQQALGQGPQFIFQYYREEENGRGNFPPRFSGLQFPNYSSELNVNALELDDSALYLCATGGVNTGELFFGEGSRLTVL.

V is TRBV6-1 and J is TRBJ1-6; D is unresolved. This CDR3 region has 15 residues. The germline V gene has CDR1 MNHNS and CDR2 SASEGT. V was cut by 3 bases and J by 2 bases, with 8 bases left in between. The CDR3 DNA sequence: TGTGCCAGCAGTGATAACGGAGCCTATAATTCACCCCTCCACTTT. It yields the protein CASSDNGAYNSPLHF.

The gene calls are TRBV4-1 and TRBJ2-1, with 7 bases matching TRBD1. The CDR3 is made up of 16 amino acids. The germline gives CDR1 MGHRA, CDR2 YSYEKL. Trimming removed 0 bases from V and 9 bases from J; junction bases left unmatched: 11. The CDR3 DNA sequence: TGCGCCAGCAGCCAAGATGAAGGGGGCGGAGTGGTTGAGCAGTTCTTC. Protein sequence: CASSQDEGGGVVEQFF.

The chain combines TRBV7-9 with TRBJ1-1; D may be TRBD1 (5 bases). V was clipped by 5 bases and J by 6 bases, with 10 bases between them. The CDR3 is 12 amino acids. Germline assignment: CDR1 SEHNR and CDR2 FQNEAQ (reference sequence). CDR3 nucleotides: TGTGCCAGCAGCCTAGAAGGGGCTGAAGCTTTCTTT. Protein sequence: CASSLEGAEAFF.

V usage is TRBV18 and J usage is TRBJ2-5; D call uncertain. The CDR3 loop spans 13 amino acids. V lost 2 bases and J 7 bases, leaving 11 bases between the germline ends. In germline, CDR1 is KGHSH, CDR2 LQKENI. Here the CDR3 reads CASSPTQSGTQYF. The CDR3 coding sequence is TGTGCCAGCTCACCAACCCAATCGGGGACCCAGTACTTC.

This clone was observed a few times. V and J are TRBV4-1 and TRBJ2-3, with 11 bases identical to TRBD1. CDR1 MGHRA and CDR2 YSYEKL come from the germline V gene. The ends lost 1 base at V and 7 bases at J; junction bases unmatched: 7. This CDR3 has 16 residues. CDR3 bases: TGCGCCAGCAGCCAAGGGCCGGGACAGGGGGGGAATACGCAGTATTTT. This sequence encodes CASSQGPGQGGNTQYF.

The V gene is TRBV2, the J gene TRBJ2-7, with TRBD1 matching 8 bases. Germline CDR1 reads SNHLY; CDR2 reads FYNNEI. The CDR3 length is 12 residues. Unmatched junction bases numbered 6, after V lost 7 bases and J lost 7 bases. CDR3: CASTGGSREQYF. In DNA form, the CDR3 reads TGTGCCAGCACAGGGGGCTCAAGGGAGCAGTACTTC.

In its sample, this clone was seen a few times. V and J are TRBV6-4 and TRBJ2-3; TRBD2 agrees at 13 bases. Germline V gives CDR1 MRHNA, CDR2 SNTAGT. After removal of 5 bases from V and 5 bases from J, the junction contained 4 bases not matched to a gene. The length of the CDR3 is 15 residues. The CDR3 loop is CASSRTSGGGDTQYF. CDR3 coding DNA: TGTGCCAGCAGTAGGACTAGCGGGGGCGGAGATACGCAGTATTTT.

This sequence joins TRBV5-4 and TRBJ1-5, with D tentatively TRBD1 (5 bases). Germline loops: CDR1 SGHNT, CDR2 YYREEE (reference sequence). The CDR3 sequence is 13 residues long. V was cut by 0 bases and J by 7 bases, with 8 bases left in between. The chain's CDR3 is CASSLAGKQPQHF. In DNA, the CDR3 is TGTGCCAGCAGCTTGGCAGGGAAGCAGCCCCAGCATTTT.

The J gene is TRBJ1-1, the V gene TRBV19, with a tentative D call TRBD1 (6 bases). Germline V CDR1 and CDR2: LNHDA, SQIVND (reference sequence). V shed 7 bases and J shed 2 bases, with 8 bases lying between them. This CDR3 has 12 amino acids. The CDR3 region has the DNA TGTGCCAGTACCAGGGGTAACACTGAAGCTTTCTTT. Its translation is CASTRGNTEAFF.

The gene calls are TRBV7-2 and TRBJ1-1, with D possibly TRBD1 on 6 matching bases. Germline CDR1 and CDR2: SGHTA and FQGNSA. Trimming cost V 5 bases and J 4 bases, with 11 bases left between them. The CDR3 contains 13 residues. The CDR3 coding sequence is TGTGCCAGCAGCCGTAACAGGGCCACTGAAGCTTTCTTT. Protein: CASSRNRATEAFF.

The chain recombines TRBV11-3 with TRBJ2-3; 8 bases fit TRBD2. V gave up 6 bases and J gave up 0 bases; unmatched junction bases: 8. This CDR3 is built from 16 residues. Germline V gene data show CDR1 as SGHNT and CDR2 as YENEEA. CDR3 amino acids: CASSLGERGSTDTQYF. For the CDR3, the DNA is TGTGCCAGCAGTCTCGGGGAGCGGGGGAGCACAGATACGCAGTATTTT.

The rearrangement joins TRBV4-2 to TRBJ1-2, with D unresolved. Germline V gene data show CDR1 as LGHNA and CDR2 as YNFKEQ. The CDR3 is 14 amino acids. The ends were cut back, 0 bases at V and 7 bases at J, with 12 bases in the middle. The CDR3 DNA reads TGTGCCAGCAGCCAAGATCTAATCGTGAGTGGCTACACCTTC. Translating it yields CASSQDLIVSGYTF.

This chain joins TRBV30 and TRBJ1-2; D perhaps matches TRBD1 (6 bases). The CDR3 consists of 15 residues. The germline V gene encodes CDR1 GTSNPN and CDR2 SVGIG (reference sequence). V lost 0 bases and J lost 6, with 17 bases in between. CDR3 nucleotides: TGTGCCTGGAGTGTTTTTTTGGGGGCTGAGAATGGCTACACCTTC. Translating gives CAWSVFLGAENGYTF.

The CDR3 nucleotides read TGTGCCTGGAGTGGGGGACCCAGGGGCACTGAAGCTTTCTTT. It codes for CAWSGGPRGTEAFF. The chain joins TRBV30 to TRBJ1-1; D might be TRBD1 (6 bases). The length of the CDR3 is 14 residues. CDR1 and CDR2 (germline): GTSNPN, SVGIG (reference sequence). Deletions cut 1 base from V and 4 bases from J, with 13 bases between.

This chain uses TRBV7-8 with TRBJ2-4, with 14 bases identical to TRBD2. Germline V gene lookup returns CDR1 SGHVS and CDR2 FQNEAQ. V shed 4 bases and J 0 bases; nucleotides not matched to a gene: 5. The CDR3 length is 18 residues. In DNA form, the CDR3 reads TGTGCCAGCAGCTCTCCGGGACTAGCGGGGGTAGCCAAAAACATTCAGTACTTC. Residues: CASSSPGLAGVAKNIQYF.

V is TRBV13 and J is TRBJ2-2, with 10 positions matching TRBD1. The CDR3 is 16 residues long. The germline gives CDR1 PRHDT, CDR2 FYEKMQ (reference sequence). J was trimmed by 5 bases and V by 5 bases; bases with no gene match: 8. The CDR3 here is CASSNRDRGLTGELFF. As DNA, the CDR3 is TGTGCCAGCAGCAACCGGGACAGGGGATTGACCGGGGAGCTGTTTTTT.

A remark on this clone: The junction does not match germline at one end; this may be a read error. The V call is TRBV7-7, the J call TRBJ2-5; D possibly corresponds to TRBD2 (6 bases). The germline gives CDR1 SSHAT, CDR2 FNYEAQ (reference sequence). This CDR3 comprises 16 residues. This CDR3 is CASSSESGLGEETQYF. Here the CDR3 DNA reads TGTGCTAGCAGCTCAGAATCGGGACTGGGGGAAGAGACCCAGTACTTC.

V gene TRBV6-5 combines with J gene TRBJ2-7; TRBD1 is a possible D gene (5 bases). Trimming shortened V by 5 bases and J by 2 bases, and 10 bases separated the two germline ends. From germline, CDR1 is MNHEY and CDR2 SVGAGI. The CDR3 is 13 amino acids. The CDR3 reads CASSPGRTYEQYF. CDR3 sequence (DNA): TGTGCCAGCAGTCCAGGGCGGACCTACGAGCAGTACTTC.

V gene TRBV5-1 combines with J gene TRBJ2-2; tentative D call: TRBD1 (6 bases). Deletions cut 4 bases from V and 2 bases from J, with 15 bases between. This CDR3 contains 16 residues. Per germline, CDR1 SGHRS and CDR2 YFSETQ. CDR3 residues: CASSVSGQGNTGELFF. The CDR3 coding sequence is TGCGCCAGCAGCGTATCGGGACAAGGTAACACCGGGGAGCTGTTTTTT.